This is a list of T cell receptor beta chains from one sample in a study of cytomegalovirus exposure and HLA in healthy donors. TCRdb's table, derived via immunoSEQ multiplex PCR, lists solely in-frame clones and lacks some. Of some 150,000 clones listed, around 80% are singletons. The sample consisted of PBMCs. These receptors all stem from a man aged 40-55 years in good health and CMV-seropositive. Both conserved end residues are part of each CDR3.

v_call: TRBV9
j_call: TRBJ2-1
cdr3_aa: CASSVVPTGGYNEQFF

v_call: TRBV5-1
j_call: TRBJ2-1
cdr3_aa: CASSPGGAGGRGEQFF

v_call: TRBV19
j_call: TRBJ2-2
cdr3_aa: CASKRTANTGELFF

v_call: TRBV29-1
j_call: TRBJ1-4
cdr3_aa: CSRGCRRNEKLFF

v_call: TRBV10-3
j_call: TRBJ2-7
cdr3_aa: CAISDRGQALNEQYF

v_call: TRBV29-1
j_call: TRBJ1-5
cdr3_aa: CSVATGANQPQHF

v_call: TRBV19
j_call: TRBJ2-5
cdr3_aa: CASTGETETQYF

v_call: TRBV5-1
j_call: TRBJ2-1
cdr3_aa: CASSLDGAYNEQFF

v_call: TRBV29-1
j_call: TRBJ1-2
cdr3_aa: CSVARDSRPLHNGYTF

v_call: TRBV4-2
j_call: TRBJ2-1
cdr3_aa: CASSQPESGLAGPYNEQFF

v_call: TRBV5-1
j_call: TRBJ1-5
cdr3_aa: CASTATGGPNQPQHF

v_call: TRBV10-1
j_call: TRBJ2-1
cdr3_aa: CASSELQTKYNEQFF

v_call: TRBV2
j_call: TRBJ2-4
cdr3_aa: CASSGTSPPRGIQYF

v_call: TRBV7-2
j_call: TRBJ1-3
cdr3_aa: CASSLDRGSGNTIYF

v_call: TRBV27
j_call: TRBJ1-2
cdr3_aa: CASSRTGYGYTF

v_call: TRBV27
j_call: TRBJ1-2
cdr3_aa: CASRPQTGYYGYTF

v_call: TRBV21-1
j_call: TRBJ1-5
cdr3_aa: CAREGGRPDQPQHF

v_call: TRBV12-5
j_call: TRBJ1-5
cdr3_aa: CASGLVHGILDRGFNQPQHF

v_call: TRBV11-2
j_call: TRBJ2-1
cdr3_aa: CASSAAGGGYNEQFF

v_call: TRBV27
j_call: TRBJ2-2
cdr3_aa: CASRRVGGENTGELFF

v_call: TRBV5-1
j_call: TRBJ1-1
cdr3_aa: CASSLGGVDTEAFF

v_call: TRBV11-2
j_call: TRBJ1-1
cdr3_aa: CASSNLPGLSGNEAFF

v_call: TRBV5-1
j_call: TRBJ2-2
cdr3_aa: CASSRTANTGELFF

v_call: TRBV7-2
j_call: TRBJ1-1
cdr3_aa: CASSFGGGAFF

v_call: TRBV19
j_call: TRBJ2-7
cdr3_aa: CASSIGTLAGTQGRRYEQYF

v_call: TRBV18
j_call: TRBJ1-1
cdr3_aa: CASSAGGPSNTEAFF

v_call: TRBV27
j_call: TRBJ2-5
cdr3_aa: CASSSPPETQYF

v_call: TRBV4-3
j_call: TRBJ2-1
cdr3_aa: CASSRFRDSNEQFF

v_call: TRBV7-9
j_call: TRBJ1-3
cdr3_aa: CASSTNRGTVSGNTIYF

v_call: TRBV18
j_call: TRBJ1-1
cdr3_aa: CASSAMNTGNTEAFF

v_call: TRBV5-4
j_call: TRBJ1-2
cdr3_aa: CASRSSTGGLGYTF

v_call: TRBV6-5
j_call: TRBJ1-2
cdr3_aa: CASSYSGGISAYGYTF

v_call: TRBV27
j_call: TRBJ1-6
cdr3_aa: CASRVGQGSSPLHF

v_call: TRBV7-2
j_call: TRBJ1-4
cdr3_aa: CASSPSGVPNEKLFF

v_call: TRBV25-1
j_call: TRBJ1-6
cdr3_aa: CASSEKWSFSNSPLHF

v_call: TRBV4-3
j_call: TRBJ2-2
cdr3_aa: CASSQDGLSGQGVTGELFF

v_call: TRBV7-9
j_call: TRBJ2-7
cdr3_aa: CASSLVQAGAGSEQYF

v_call: TRBV7-2
j_call: TRBJ2-7
cdr3_aa: CASSPRTGIEQYF

v_call: TRBV28
j_call: TRBJ1-3
cdr3_aa: CGVYSGNTIYF

v_call: TRBV4-3
j_call: TRBJ2-7
cdr3_aa: CASSQDPSGGPYEQYF

v_call: TRBV10-1
j_call: TRBJ2-5
cdr3_aa: CASSDPGTGKETQYF

v_call: TRBV7-8
j_call: TRBJ1-5
cdr3_aa: CASSLGRDNQPQHF

v_call: TRBV5-1
j_call: TRBJ1-2
cdr3_aa: CASSSRGYGYTF

v_call: TRBV14
j_call: TRBJ2-3
cdr3_aa: CASSQNRDRKRDTQYF

v_call: TRBV9
j_call: TRBJ2-7
cdr3_aa: CASSVGQGAYEQYF

v_call: TRBV11-3
j_call: TRBJ1-1
cdr3_aa: CASSPDMNTEAFF

v_call: TRBV19
j_call: TRBJ2-3
cdr3_aa: CASSIATDTQYF

v_call: TRBV5-3
j_call: TRBJ2-1
cdr3_aa: CARSCIRGLAGVKPYNEQFF

v_call: TRBV2
j_call: TRBJ1-2
cdr3_aa: CASSERDRVVYGYTF

v_call: TRBV14
j_call: TRBJ1-2
cdr3_aa: CASSPGTGSNYGYTF

v_call: TRBV5-5
j_call: TRBJ1-1
cdr3_aa: CASSALTALMNTEAFF

v_call: TRBV5-1
j_call: TRBJ1-1
cdr3_aa: CASSLGTGSNTEAFF

v_call: TRBV5-4
j_call: TRBJ1-1
cdr3_aa: CASSLSGGTEAFF

v_call: TRBV19
j_call: TRBJ2-3
cdr3_aa: CASSLLGQGADTQYF